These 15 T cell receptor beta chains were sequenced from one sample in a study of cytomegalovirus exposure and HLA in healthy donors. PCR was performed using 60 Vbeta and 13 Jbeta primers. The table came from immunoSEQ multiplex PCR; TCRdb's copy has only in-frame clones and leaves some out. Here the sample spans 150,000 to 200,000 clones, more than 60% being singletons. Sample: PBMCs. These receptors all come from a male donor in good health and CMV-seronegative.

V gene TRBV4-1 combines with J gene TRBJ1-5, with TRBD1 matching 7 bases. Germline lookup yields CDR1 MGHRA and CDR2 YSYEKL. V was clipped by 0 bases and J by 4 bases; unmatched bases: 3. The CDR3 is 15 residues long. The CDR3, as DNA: TGCGCCAGCAGCCAAGATCCGACAGGGAATCAGCCCCAGCATTTT. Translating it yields CASSQDPTGNQPQHF.

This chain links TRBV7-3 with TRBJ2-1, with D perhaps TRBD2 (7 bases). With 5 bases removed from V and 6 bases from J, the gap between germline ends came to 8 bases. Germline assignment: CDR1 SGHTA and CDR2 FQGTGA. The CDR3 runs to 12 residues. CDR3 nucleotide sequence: TGTGCCAGCAGCGGGGGGGCCAATGAGCAGTTCTTC. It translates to CASSGGANEQFF.

CDR3 nucleotides: TGTGCCATCAGTGGGGACAGCAAGACTTGGACAGATACGCAGTATTTT. Amino acid sequence: CAISGDSKTWTDTQYF. The genes are TRBV10-3 and TRBJ2-3; 7 nucleotides line up with TRBD1. Germline assignment: CDR1 ENHRY and CDR2 SYGVKD. Trimming took 4 bases from V and 3 from J; bases not matched to a gene: 10. The CDR3 is 16 amino acids.

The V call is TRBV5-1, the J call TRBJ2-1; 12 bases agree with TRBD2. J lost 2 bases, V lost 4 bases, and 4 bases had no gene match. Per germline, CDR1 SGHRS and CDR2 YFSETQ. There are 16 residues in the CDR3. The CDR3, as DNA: TGCGCCAGCAGCACACCTAGCGGGGGGGCCTACAATGAGCAGTTCTTC. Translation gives CASSTPSGGAYNEQFF.

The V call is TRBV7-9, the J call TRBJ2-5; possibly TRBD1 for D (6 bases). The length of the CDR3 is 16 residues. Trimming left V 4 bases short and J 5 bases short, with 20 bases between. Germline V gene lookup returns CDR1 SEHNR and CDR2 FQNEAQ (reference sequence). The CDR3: CASSSTQGRAWETQYF. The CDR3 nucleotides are TGTGCCAGCAGCTCAACACAGGGTCGAGCCTGGGAGACCCAGTACTTC.

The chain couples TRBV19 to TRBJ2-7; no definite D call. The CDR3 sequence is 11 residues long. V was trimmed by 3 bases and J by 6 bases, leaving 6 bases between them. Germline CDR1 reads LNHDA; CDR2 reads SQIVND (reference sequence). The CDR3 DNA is TGTGCCAGTAGTATTGAGTCCGAGCAGTACTTC. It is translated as CASSIESEQYF.

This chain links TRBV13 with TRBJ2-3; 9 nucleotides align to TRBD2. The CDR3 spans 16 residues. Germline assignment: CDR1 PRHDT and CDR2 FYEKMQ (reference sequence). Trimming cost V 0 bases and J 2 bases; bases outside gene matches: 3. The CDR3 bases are TGTGCCAGCAGCTTAGGCCTAGCGGGGACCACAGATACGCAGTATTTT. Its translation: CASSLGLAGTTDTQYF.

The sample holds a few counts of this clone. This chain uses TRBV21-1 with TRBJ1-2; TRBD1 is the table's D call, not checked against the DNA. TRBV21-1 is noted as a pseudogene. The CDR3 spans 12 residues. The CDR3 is CASSLRGEGYTF. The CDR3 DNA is TGTGCCAGCAGCCTCAGGGGGGAAGGCTACACCTTC.

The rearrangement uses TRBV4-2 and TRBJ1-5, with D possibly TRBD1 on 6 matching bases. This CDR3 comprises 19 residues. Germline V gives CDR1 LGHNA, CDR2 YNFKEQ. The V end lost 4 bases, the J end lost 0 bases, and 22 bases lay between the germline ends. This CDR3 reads CASSLQSRDIYYSNQPQHF. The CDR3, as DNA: TGTGCCAGCAGCCTCCAGTCCCGGGACATTTATTATAGCAATCAGCCCCAGCATTTT.

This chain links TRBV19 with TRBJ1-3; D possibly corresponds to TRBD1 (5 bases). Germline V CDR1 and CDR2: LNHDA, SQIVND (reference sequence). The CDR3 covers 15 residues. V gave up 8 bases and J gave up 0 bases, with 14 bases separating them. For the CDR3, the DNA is TGTGCCAGTGGGGCTCGCGGGAACTCTGGAAACACCATATATTTT. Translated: CASGARGNSGNTIYF. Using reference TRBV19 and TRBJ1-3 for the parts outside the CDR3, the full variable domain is DGGITQSPKYLFRKEGQNVTLSCEQNLNHDAMYWYRQDPGQGLRLIYYSQIVNDFQKGDIAEGYSVSREKKESFPLTVTSAQKNPTAFYLCASGARGNSGNTIYFGEGSWLTVV.

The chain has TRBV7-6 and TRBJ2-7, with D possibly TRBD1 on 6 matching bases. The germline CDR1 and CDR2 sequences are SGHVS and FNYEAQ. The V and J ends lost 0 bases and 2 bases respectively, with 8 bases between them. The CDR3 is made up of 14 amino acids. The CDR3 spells CASSLAGAAYEQYF. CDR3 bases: TGTGCCAGCAGCTTAGCGGGGGCAGCCTACGAGCAGTACTTC.

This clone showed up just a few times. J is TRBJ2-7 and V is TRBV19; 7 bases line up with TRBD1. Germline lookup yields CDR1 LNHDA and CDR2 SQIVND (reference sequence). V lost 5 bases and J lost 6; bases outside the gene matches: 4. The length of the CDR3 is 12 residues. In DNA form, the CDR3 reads TGTGCCAGTAGTGTAACAGGGGTCGAGCAGTACTTC. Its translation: CASSVTGVEQYF.

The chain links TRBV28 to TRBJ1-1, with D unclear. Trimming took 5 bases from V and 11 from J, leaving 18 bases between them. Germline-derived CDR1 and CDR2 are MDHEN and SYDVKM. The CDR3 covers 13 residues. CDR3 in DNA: TGTGCCAGCAGTGCCCAGGAGGTTTTTAGGGCTTTCTTT. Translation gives CASSAQEVFRAFF.

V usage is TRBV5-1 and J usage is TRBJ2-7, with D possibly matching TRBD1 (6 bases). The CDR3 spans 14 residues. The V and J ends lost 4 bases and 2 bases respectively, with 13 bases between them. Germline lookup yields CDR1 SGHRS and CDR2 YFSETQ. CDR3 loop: CASSVYRAAYEQYF. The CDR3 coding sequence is TGCGCCAGCAGCGTCTACAGGGCTGCCTACGAGCAGTACTTC. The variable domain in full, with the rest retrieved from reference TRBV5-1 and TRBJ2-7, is KAGVTQTPRYLIKTRGQQVTLSCSPISGHRSVSWYQQTPGQGLQFLFEYFSETQRNKGNFPGRFSGRQFSNSRSEMNVSTLELGDSALYLCASSVYRAAYEQYFGPGTRLTVT.

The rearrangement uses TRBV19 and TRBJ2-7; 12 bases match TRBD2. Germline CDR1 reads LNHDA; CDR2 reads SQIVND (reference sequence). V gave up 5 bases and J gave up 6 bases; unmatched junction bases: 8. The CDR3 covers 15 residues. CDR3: CASSEETSGSREQYF. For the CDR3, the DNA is TGTGCCAGTAGTGAGGAGACTAGCGGGAGTCGCGAGCAGTACTTC. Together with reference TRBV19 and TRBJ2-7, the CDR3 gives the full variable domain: DGGITQSPKYLFRKEGQNVTLSCEQNLNHDAMYWYRQDPGQGLRLIYYSQIVNDFQKGDIAEGYSVSREKKESFPLTVTSAQKNPTAFYLCASSEETSGSREQYFGPGTRLTVT.